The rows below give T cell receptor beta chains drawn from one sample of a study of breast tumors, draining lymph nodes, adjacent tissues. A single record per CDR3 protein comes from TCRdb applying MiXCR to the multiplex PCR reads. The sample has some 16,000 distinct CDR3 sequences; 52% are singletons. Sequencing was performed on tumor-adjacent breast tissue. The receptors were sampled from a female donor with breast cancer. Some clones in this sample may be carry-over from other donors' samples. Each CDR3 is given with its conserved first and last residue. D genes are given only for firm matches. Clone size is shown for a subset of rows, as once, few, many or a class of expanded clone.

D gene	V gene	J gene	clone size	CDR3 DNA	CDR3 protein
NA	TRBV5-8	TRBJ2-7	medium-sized	TGTGCCAGCAGCTTGGAGTCAAGCGAGCAGTACTTC	CASSLESSEQYF
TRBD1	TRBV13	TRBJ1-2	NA	TGTGCCAGCAGCCTCCGGGACAGGGCATATGGCTACACCTTC	CASSLRDRAYGYTF
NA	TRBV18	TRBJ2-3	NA	TGTGCCAGCTCACTAGCTAGTTCGACAGATACGCAGTATTTT	CASSLASSTDTQYF
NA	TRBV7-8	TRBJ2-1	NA	TGTGCCAGCACCCTACGCGTAATGGATGAGCAGCTCTTC	CASTLRVMDEQLF
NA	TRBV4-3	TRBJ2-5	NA	TGCGCCAGCGGCCAAGATTCAGCGCCACCCAGGGGGACCCAGTACTTC	CASGQDSAPPRGTQYF
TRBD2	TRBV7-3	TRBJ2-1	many	TGTGCCAGCAGCCCCAGCGCGGGAGTTTACAATGAGCAGTTCTTC	CASSPSAGVYNEQFF
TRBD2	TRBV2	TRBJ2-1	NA	TGTGCCAGCAGCCTAGCGGGAGGCGAGCAGTTCTTC	CASSLAGGEQFF
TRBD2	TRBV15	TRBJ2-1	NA	TGTGCCACCAGCAGAGATGGGGCGGGAGGGGCAGATGAGCAGTTCTTC	CATSRDGAGGADEQFF
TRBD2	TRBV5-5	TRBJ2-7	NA	TGTGCCAGCAACGTAGCGGGAGGGACAGCTTACTACGAGCAGTACTTC	CASNVAGGTAYYEQYF
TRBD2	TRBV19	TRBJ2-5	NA	TGTGCCACCACGACGACTAGCGGGAGTGAGACCCAGTACTTC	CATTTTSGSETQYF
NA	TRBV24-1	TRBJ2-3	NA	TGTGCCACCAGAGGACAGATAGAATCGGGGACAGATACGCAGTATTTT	CATRGQIESGTDTQYF
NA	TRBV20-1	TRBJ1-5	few	TGCAGTGCTAGAGACGGACAGCCCCAGCATTTT	CSARDGQPQHF
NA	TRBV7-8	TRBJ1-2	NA	TGTGCCAGCAGCTTAGCGTTCTCAACGGGAGGGTCTGGCTACACCTTC	CASSLAFSTGGSGYTF
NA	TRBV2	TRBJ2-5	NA	TGTGCCAGCAGTTTCGTGTGGCGTCAAGAGACCCAGTACTTC	CASSFVWRQETQYF
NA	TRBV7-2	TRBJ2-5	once	TGTGCCAGCAGCTTAGAGTTCCTCGGTTCGGGGACCAGGTACTTC	CASSLEFLGSGTRYF
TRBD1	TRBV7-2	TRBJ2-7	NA	TGTGTCAGCAGCTTAGCTCCGGGACAGGGGCCGATCTACGAGCAGTACTTC	CVSSLAPGQGPIYEQYF
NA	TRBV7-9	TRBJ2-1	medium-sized	TGTGCCAGCAGCCGTGAGAGATCTAGCGTAACCTACAATGAGCAGTTCTTC	CASSRERSSVTYNEQFF
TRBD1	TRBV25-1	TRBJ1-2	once	TGTGCTACGAACCTAGGGACAGAAGGCTACACCTTC	CATNLGTEGYTF
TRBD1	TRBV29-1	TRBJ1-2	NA	TGCAGCTCTCAACGGACAGGGGATGGCTACACCTTC	CSSQRTGDGYTF
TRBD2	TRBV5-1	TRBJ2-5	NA	TGCGCCAGCAGCGGAACCGGGACTAGCGGAGGGAGTGGGACCCAGTACTTC	CASSGTGTSGGSGTQYF
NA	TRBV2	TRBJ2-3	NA	TGTGCCAGCAGTGTCGAAGATCTGGGCACAGATACGCAGTATTTT	CASSVEDLGTDTQYF
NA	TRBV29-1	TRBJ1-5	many	TGCAGCGCCCGCCTGGCTGGGAGCCAGAATCAGCCCCAGCATTTT	CSARLAGSQNQPQHF
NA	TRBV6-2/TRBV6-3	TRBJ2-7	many	TGTGCCAGCAGACACGGGAGCCGTTCGGCAAAAGAGCAGTACTTC	CASRHGSRSAKEQYF
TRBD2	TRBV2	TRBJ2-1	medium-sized	TGTGCCAGCAGGAAGGCTAGCGGGAGGGCCGAAGGGAATGAGCAGTTCTTC	CASRKASGRAEGNEQFF
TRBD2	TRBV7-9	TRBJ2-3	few	TGTGCCAGCAGCCCGGGACTAGCGGGCGGTACGCAGTATTTT	CASSPGLAGGTQYF
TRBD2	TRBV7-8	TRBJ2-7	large	TGTGCCAGCAGCTTGACAGCCAGCGGGATAGTCTACGAGCAGTACTTC	CASSLTASGIVYEQYF
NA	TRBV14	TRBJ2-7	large	TGTGCCAGCAGCCCCGTAGGGGGAGGGGTTTTCGACGAGCAGTACTTC	CASSPVGGGVFDEQYF